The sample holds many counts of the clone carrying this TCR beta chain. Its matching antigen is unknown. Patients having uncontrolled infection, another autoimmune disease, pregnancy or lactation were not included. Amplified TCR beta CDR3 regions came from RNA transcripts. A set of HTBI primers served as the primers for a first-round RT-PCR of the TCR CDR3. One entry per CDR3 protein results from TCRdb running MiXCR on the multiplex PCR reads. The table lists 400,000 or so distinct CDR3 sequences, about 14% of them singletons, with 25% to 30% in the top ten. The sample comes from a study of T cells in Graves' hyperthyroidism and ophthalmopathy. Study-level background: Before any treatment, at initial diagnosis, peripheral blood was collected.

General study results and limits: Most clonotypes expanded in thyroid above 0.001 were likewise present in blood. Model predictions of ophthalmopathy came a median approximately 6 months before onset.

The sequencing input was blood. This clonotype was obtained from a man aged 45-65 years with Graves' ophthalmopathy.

CDR3 in amino acids: CASSVARSNEQFF. DNA for the CDR3: TGTGCCAGCAGCGTGGCTAGATCCAATGAGCAGTTCTTC. This sequence joins TRBV7-3 and TRBJ2-1; D remains unclear. Looked up from germline, CDR1 is SGHTA and CDR2 is FQGTGA. The ends were cut back, 5 bases at V and 6 bases at J, with 11 bases in the middle. This CDR3 is 13 amino acids long. The full variable domain, in which reference TRBV7-3 and TRBJ2-1 provide the parts outside the CDR3, is GAGVSQTPSNKVTEKGKYVELRCDPISGHTALYWYRQSLGQGPEFLIYFQGTGAADDSGLPNDRFFAVRPEGSVSTLKIQRTERGDSAVYLCASSVARSNEQFFGPGTRLTVL.